A selection of T cell receptor beta chains follows, all from one sample in a study of cytomegalovirus exposure and HLA in healthy donors. The protocol was immunoSEQ multiplex PCR, while the TCRdb copy is restricted to in-frame clones and leaves out a portion. The sample includes about 170,000 clones, over 60% of them seen just once. What was sequenced was PBMCs. These receptors originate from a woman in her forties or fifties in good health and CMV-seropositive. The conserved cysteine and the conserved F or W are not part of the CDR3 here. Each record gives: J gene, V gene, clone size, CDR3 protein. The size field is filled for only some rows; it gives once, few, many or a size class.

J gene: TRBJ1-2; V gene: TRBV4-1; clone size: .; CDR3 protein: ASSQESMAAYGYT
J gene: TRBJ1-2; V gene: TRBV28; clone size: .; CDR3 protein: ASSLYRDYGYT
J gene: TRBJ2-7; V gene: TRBV2; clone size: .; CDR3 protein: ASKSRTGPYEQY
J gene: TRBJ2-7; V gene: TRBV18; clone size: .; CDR3 protein: ASSLDRASYEQY
J gene: TRBJ1-6; V gene: TRBV27; clone size: .; CDR3 protein: ASRDFNRETPLH
J gene: TRBJ2-3; V gene: TRBV19; clone size: .; CDR3 protein: ASSTGTSGRFDTQY
J gene: TRBJ1-1; V gene: TRBV2; clone size: few; CDR3 protein: ASSQTDEAF
J gene: TRBJ2-7; V gene: TRBV9; clone size: once; CDR3 protein: ASSPGTSGIYEQY
J gene: TRBJ2-1; V gene: TRBV11-2; clone size: few; CDR3 protein: ASSSLGQGALYEQF
J gene: TRBJ2-6; V gene: TRBV25-1; clone size: once; CDR3 protein: ASSSIGTGANVLT
J gene: TRBJ1-2; V gene: TRBV19; clone size: .; CDR3 protein: ASSIDRGNVGYGYT
J gene: TRBJ1-4; V gene: TRBV7-9; clone size: .; CDR3 protein: ASSRPEEKLF
J gene: TRBJ1-5; V gene: TRBV4-1; clone size: .; CDR3 protein: ASSQDPPGSNQPQH
J gene: TRBJ1-4; V gene: TRBV25-1; clone size: .; CDR3 protein: ASSAGGVLGDNEKLF
J gene: TRBJ1-5; V gene: TRBV2; clone size: few; CDR3 protein: ASNVESNQPQH
J gene: TRBJ1-4; V gene: TRBV7-6; clone size: .; CDR3 protein: ASSKTGTAREKLF
J gene: TRBJ2-4; V gene: TRBV18; clone size: .; CDR3 protein: ASSPGTSGALAKNIQY
J gene: TRBJ2-3; V gene: TRBV7-9; clone size: .; CDR3 protein: ASSPGGGYGTDTQY
J gene: TRBJ1-5; V gene: TRBV19; clone size: .; CDR3 protein: ASSIQGVQPQH
J gene: TRBJ2-5; V gene: TRBV25-1; clone size: .; CDR3 protein: ASSDSKGYQETQY
J gene: TRBJ2-1; V gene: TRBV7-2; clone size: few; CDR3 protein: ASSRSPREQF
J gene: TRBJ2-1; V gene: TRBV14; clone size: .; CDR3 protein: ASSQREGGVYNEQF
J gene: TRBJ1-3; V gene: TRBV5-4; clone size: .; CDR3 protein: ASSPSGESGNTIY
J gene: TRBJ2-7; V gene: TRBV5-3; clone size: .; CDR3 protein: ARSIEPGTSVSYEQY
J gene: TRBJ2-1; V gene: TRBV29-1; clone size: few; CDR3 protein: SVGRQGFSYNEQF
J gene: TRBJ2-1; V gene: TRBV6-6; clone size: .; CDR3 protein: ASSWGDEQF
J gene: TRBJ2-7; V gene: TRBV6-4; clone size: .; CDR3 protein: ASSVSPGFPNEQY
J gene: TRBJ2-2; V gene: TRBV2; clone size: .; CDR3 protein: ASRIQGFAGELF
J gene: TRBJ1-5; V gene: TRBV11-2; clone size: .; CDR3 protein: ASSQQGAGQPQH
J gene: TRBJ1-5; V gene: TRBV5-6; clone size: .; CDR3 protein: ASSLWMGAYSNQPQH
J gene: TRBJ2-3; V gene: TRBV28; clone size: .; CDR3 protein: ASSLLLAGGLTDTQY
J gene: TRBJ2-7; V gene: TRBV7-2; clone size: once; CDR3 protein: ASSLLAGGYEQY
J gene: TRBJ1-4; V gene: TRBV28; clone size: once; CDR3 protein: ASSFGGGSNEKLF
J gene: TRBJ2-7; V gene: TRBV27; clone size: .; CDR3 protein: ASSPLAGGTTYEQY
J gene: TRBJ2-2; V gene: TRBV19; clone size: .; CDR3 protein: ASSILDRNTGELF
J gene: TRBJ1-1; V gene: TRBV19; clone size: .; CDR3 protein: ASSTPRRENTEAF
J gene: TRBJ1-4; V gene: TRBV29-1; clone size: .; CDR3 protein: SVGARQGGREKLF
J gene: TRBJ1-5; V gene: TRBV6-5; clone size: .; CDR3 protein: ASRLTGYSNQPQH
J gene: TRBJ2-5; V gene: TRBV2; clone size: .; CDR3 protein: ASSQMKKETQY
J gene: TRBJ1-4; V gene: TRBV6-5; clone size: .; CDR3 protein: ASSPRGLGNEKLF
J gene: TRBJ2-5; V gene: TRBV5-1; clone size: .; CDR3 protein: ASSLGLAGGRKSETQY
J gene: TRBJ1-5; V gene: TRBV28; clone size: .; CDR3 protein: ASSLPQPLWGGGNQPQH
J gene: TRBJ1-2; V gene: TRBV2; clone size: .; CDR3 protein: ASRIGQGAAYGYT